This T cell receptor beta chain comes out of a study of blood T cell repertoires in COVID-19. Study in general: Spain, Italy and the United States supplied samples that represented acute and convalescent COVID-19.

In its sample, this clone was seen once. Germline CDR1 MNHEY, CDR2 SVGAGI. V lost 5 bases and J lost 0, with 13 bases in between. CDR3 length: 15 amino acids. Cohort 3 donors were reported recovered after two negative PCRs, clearance, or symptom resolution. The table came from immunoSEQ multiplex PCR; TCRdb's copy has only in-frame clones and leaves some out. The sample shows a few hundred thousand clones, more than 85% of them seen only once. This chain links TRBV6-5 with TRBJ1-1; D possibly corresponds to TRBD1 (5 bases). This clonotype originated in a woman aged 25 to 39 who had recovered from COVID-19. What was sequenced was PBMCs or T cells enriched from blood (not recorded which). Here the CDR3 reads CASSPSDRVNTEAFF. DNA for the CDR3: TGTGCCAGCAGTCCCTCCGACAGAGTGAACACTGAAGCTTTCTTT.